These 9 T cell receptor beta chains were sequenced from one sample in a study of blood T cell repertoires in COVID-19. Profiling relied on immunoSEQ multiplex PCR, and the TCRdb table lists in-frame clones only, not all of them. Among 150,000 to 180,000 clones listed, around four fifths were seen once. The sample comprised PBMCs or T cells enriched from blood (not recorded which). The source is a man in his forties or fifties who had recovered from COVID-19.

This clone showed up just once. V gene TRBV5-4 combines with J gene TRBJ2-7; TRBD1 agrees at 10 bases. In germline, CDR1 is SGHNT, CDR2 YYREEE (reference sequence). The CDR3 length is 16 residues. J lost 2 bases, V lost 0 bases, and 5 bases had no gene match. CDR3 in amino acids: CASSLAGQGRTYEQYF. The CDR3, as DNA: TGTGCCAGCAGCTTGGCGGGACAGGGGCGGACCTACGAGCAGTACTTC.

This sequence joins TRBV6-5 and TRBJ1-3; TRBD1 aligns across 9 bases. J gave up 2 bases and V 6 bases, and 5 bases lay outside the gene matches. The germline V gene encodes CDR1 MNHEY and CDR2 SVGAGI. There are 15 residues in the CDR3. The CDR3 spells CASRDRGGTGNTIYF. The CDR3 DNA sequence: TGTGCCAGCAGGGACAGGGGTGGGACTGGAAACACCATATATTTT.

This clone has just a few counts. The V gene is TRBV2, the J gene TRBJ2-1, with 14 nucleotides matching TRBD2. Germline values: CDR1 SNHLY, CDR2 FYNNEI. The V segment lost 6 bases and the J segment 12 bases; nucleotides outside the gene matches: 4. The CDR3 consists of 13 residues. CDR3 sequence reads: CASSPGLAGGQFF. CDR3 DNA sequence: TGTGCCAGCAGCCCTGGACTAGCGGGGGGGCAGTTCTTC.

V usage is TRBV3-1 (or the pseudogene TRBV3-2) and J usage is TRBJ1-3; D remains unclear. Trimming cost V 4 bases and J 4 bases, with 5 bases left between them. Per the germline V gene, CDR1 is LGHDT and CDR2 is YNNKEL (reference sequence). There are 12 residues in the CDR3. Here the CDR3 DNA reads TGTGCCAGCAGCCCCCTCGGAAACACCATATATTTT. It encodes CASSPLGNTIYF.

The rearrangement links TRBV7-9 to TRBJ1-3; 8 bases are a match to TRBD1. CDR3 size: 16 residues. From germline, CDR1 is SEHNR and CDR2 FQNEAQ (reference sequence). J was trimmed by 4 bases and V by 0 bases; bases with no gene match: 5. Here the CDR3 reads CASSLAAGGSGNTIYF. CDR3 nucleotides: TGTGCCAGCAGCTTAGCCGCAGGGGGCTCAGGAAACACCATATATTTT.

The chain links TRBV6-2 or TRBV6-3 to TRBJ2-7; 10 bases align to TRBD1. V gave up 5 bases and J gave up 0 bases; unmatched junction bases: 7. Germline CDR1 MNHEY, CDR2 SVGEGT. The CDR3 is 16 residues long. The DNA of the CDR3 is TGTGCCAGCAGTAAGGGGACAGGGGTCCCCTCCTACGAGCAGTACTTC. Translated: CASSKGTGVPSYEQYF.

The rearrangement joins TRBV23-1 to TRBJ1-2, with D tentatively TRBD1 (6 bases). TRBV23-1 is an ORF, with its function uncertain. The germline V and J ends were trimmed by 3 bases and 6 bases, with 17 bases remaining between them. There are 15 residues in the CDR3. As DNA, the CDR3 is TGCGCCAGCAGTCATTACCGGGACACAAAGAATGGCTACACCTTC. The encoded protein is CASSHYRDTKNGYTF.

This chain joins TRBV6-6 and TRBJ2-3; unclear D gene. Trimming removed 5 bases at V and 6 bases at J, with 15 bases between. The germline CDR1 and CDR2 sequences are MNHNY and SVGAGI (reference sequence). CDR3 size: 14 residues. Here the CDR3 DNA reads TGTGCCAGCAGTCTGCTCACATCTGTCGATACGCAGTATTTT. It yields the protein CASSLLTSVDTQYF.

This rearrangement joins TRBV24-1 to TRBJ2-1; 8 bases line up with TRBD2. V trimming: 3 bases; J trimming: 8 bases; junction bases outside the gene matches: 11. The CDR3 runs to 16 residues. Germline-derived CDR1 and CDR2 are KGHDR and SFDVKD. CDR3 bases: TGTGCCACCAGTGATACCCGAGGACTAGCTTCGGATGAGCAGTTCTTC. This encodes CATSDTRGLASDEQFF.